This is a list of T cell receptor beta chains from one sample in a study of neoadjuvant anti-PD-1 for oral cavity cancer. TCRdb's table, derived via immunoSEQ multiplex PCR, lists solely in-frame clones and lacks some. The sample has under 14,000 clones, about 50% seen once. The sample here was tumor tissue, taken before nivolumab (anti-PD-1) treatment. Source of these receptors: a person between 40 and 79 years old with oral cavity squamous cell carcinoma. The CDR3 runs from the conserved cysteine through the conserved F or W. D genes are given only for firm matches. Size tells how often a clone was seen (once, few, many) or the class of an expanded clone, and some rows leave it out.

TRBJ2-2	.	TRBD1	TRBV11-3	CASRRDRGTGELFF	TGTGCCAGCAGACGTGACAGGGGCACCGGGGAGCTGTTTTTT
TRBJ1-2	few	.	TRBV20-1	CSVGLYGYTF	TGCAGTGTAGGTCTCTATGGCTACACCTTC
TRBJ2-1	.	.	TRBV15	CATSRDGGGREQFF	TGTGCCACCAGCAGAGATGGCGGGGGCCGAGAGCAGTTCTTC
TRBJ1-5	few	.	TRBV10-1	CASSETSNQPQHF	TGCGCCAGCAGTGAGACAAGCAATCAGCCCCAGCATTTT
TRBJ1-5	once	.	TRBV19	CASSIQTNQPQHF	TGTGCCAGTAGTATTCAGACAAATCAGCCCCAGCATTTT
TRBJ1-4	.	TRBD1	TRBV30	CAWNDRGRGTNEKLFF	TGTGCCTGGAACGACAGGGGCCGGGGAACTAATGAAAAACTGTTTTTT
TRBJ2-3	.	.	TRBV5-6	CASSPDHTDTQYF	TGTGCCAGCAGCCCGGACCACACAGATACGCAGTATTTT
TRBJ1-4	.	.	TRBV28	CASSFLRDTGQLFF	TGTGCCAGCAGTTTCCTCCGGGACACGGGTCAACTGTTTTTT
TRBJ1-2	medium-sized	.	TRBV6-1	CASSEARGDTYGYTF	TGTGCCAGCAGTGAGGCCAGGGGCGATACCTATGGCTACACCTTC
TRBJ2-2	once	TRBD1	TRBV6-4	CASSEGQGAGELFF	TGTGCCAGCAGTGAGGGACAGGGGGCCGGGGAGCTGTTTTTT
TRBJ1-6	few	.	TRBV6-1	CASSADPLSSYNSPLHF	TGTGCCAGCAGTGCAGACCCTCTGAGCTCCTATAATTCACCCCTCCACTTT
TRBJ1-4	.	.	TRBV9	CASSLGNLATNEKLFF	TGTGCCAGCAGCTTAGGTAACTTGGCAACTAATGAAAAACTGTTTTTT
TRBJ2-3	.	.	TRBV5-1	CASSVDSTDTQYF	TGCGCCAGCAGCGTCGATTCCACAGATACGCAGTATTTT
TRBJ2-7	.	.	TRBV18	CASSPQGLGEQYF	TGTGCCAGCTCACCGCAGGGGTTGGGCGAGCAGTACTTC
TRBJ2-5	medium-sized	TRBD2	TRBV10-3	CAIGSNSGGKETQYF	TGTGCCATCGGCTCCAATAGCGGGGGGAAAGAGACCCAGTACTTC
TRBJ1-2	.	.	TRBV6-5	CASSYGVLYGYTF	TGTGCCAGCAGTTACGGGGTTCTCTATGGCTACACCTTC
TRBJ1-1	.	TRBD1	TRBV18	CASSPAGQGKGNTEAFF	TGTGCCAGCTCACCGGCGGGACAGGGGAAAGGGAACACTGAAGCTTTCTTT
TRBJ2-7	few	TRBD2	TRBV11-3	CASSPGGVRYEQYF	TGTGCCAGCAGCCCCGGGGGGGTACGGTACGAGCAGTACTTC
TRBJ1-5	few	.	TRBV2	CASSGRVVGQPQHF	TGTGCCAGCAGTGGGAGAGTCGTAGGGCAGCCCCAGCATTTT
TRBJ1-5	few	.	TRBV28	CASRLLTSNQPQHF	TGTGCCAGCAGACTCCTAACTAGCAATCAGCCCCAGCATTTT
TRBJ2-3	few	.	TRBV7-6	CASSLATTVNTDTQYF	TGTGCCAGCAGCTTAGCAACCACAGTCAACACAGATACGCAGTATTTT
TRBJ1-3	.	TRBD1	TRBV4-1	CASSQEGDRGQGLSGNTIYF	TGCGCCAGCAGCCAAGAGGGAGATCGGGGACAGGGGCTCTCTGGAAACACCATATATTTT
TRBJ2-3	.	.	TRBV11-1	CASSLPGTDTQYF	TGTGCCAGCAGCTTGCCAGGCACAGATACGCAGTATTTT
TRBJ2-7	.	.	TRBV28	CASRGVLAGTGEQYF	TGTGCCAGCAGGGGGGTCCTAGCGGGGACAGGGGAGCAGTACTTC
TRBJ1-6	.	TRBD1	TRBV11-2	CASSLEGQGGNSPLHF	TGTGCCAGCAGCTTAGAGGGACAGGGGGGTAATTCACCCCTCCACTTT
TRBJ2-7	.	.	TRBV13	CASSLWSGRAVYEQYF	TGTGCCAGCAGCCTTTGGTCCGGCAGGGCCGTATACGAGCAGTACTTC
TRBJ2-3	.	TRBD2	TRBV6-4	CASSNSGGEDTQYF	TGTGCCAGCAGTAATAGCGGGGGGGAAGATACGCAGTATTTT
TRBJ1-3	.	.	TRBV9	CASSVASNAGNTIYF	TGTGCCAGCAGCGTAGCGAGCAACGCTGGAAACACCATATATTTT
TRBJ1-5	.	.	TRBV6-5	CASSYSGLTQHF	TGTGCCAGCAGTTACTCAGGCCTCACCCAGCATTTT
TRBJ2-5	few	.	TRBV25-1	CASSDPRDTPQETQYF	TGTGCCAGCAGTGATCCCCGGGACACACCTCAAGAGACCCAGTACTTC
TRBJ1-2	few	TRBD1	TRBV10-3	CAIKPGQGSAGYTF	TGTGCCATCAAACCCGGACAGGGGTCTGCTGGCTACACCTTC
TRBJ2-1	once	TRBD2	TRBV4-3	CASSHLGGRGEQFF	TGCGCCAGCAGCCACCTCGGGGGGAGAGGCGAGCAGTTCTTC
TRBJ2-5	large	.	TRBV2	CASSEATNQETQYF	TGTGCCAGCAGTGAAGCGACTAACCAAGAGACCCAGTACTTC
TRBJ2-1	.	TRBD1	TRBV4-1	CASSHPGRRGYNEQFF	TGCGCCAGCAGCCACCCAGGGCGCAGGGGGTACAATGAGCAGTTCTTC
TRBJ2-3	medium-sized	.	TRBV12-5	CASGLEAQEGLGTDTQYF	TGTGCTAGTGGTTTGGAGGCTCAGGAGGGTCTGGGCACAGATACGCAGTATTTT